This T cell receptor beta chain was sequenced in a study of cytomegalovirus exposure and HLA in healthy donors. Study-wide findings and caveats: Data from an earlier analysis indicated that most TCR beta V segments were productive either about 87% or about 30% of the time. Several V segments, TRBV6-2 and TRBV6-3 among them, could not be told apart and were dropped.

As to this clone: No antigen is known for it.

With 60 Vbeta and 13 Jbeta primers, the PCR was carried out. Authors' data handling: The count from a later analysis was some 80 million unique TCR beta chains, some 9.9 million of them shared. The data were produced by immunoSEQ multiplex PCR, yet TCRdb's version contains in-frame clones alone and is incomplete. D and trimming were read from the DNA, whereas the V and J calls and clone size are those reported in that table. The top ten clones hold around 8.5% of a sample with 120,000 or so clones, more than 60% of them seen once. These donors counted as nominally healthy when sampled, but unrecorded immune exposures were likely. V lost 6 bases to trimming and J lost 2 bases, with 17 bases between them. The CDR3 sequence is 15 residues long. Germline V lookup: CDR1 KGHSH, CDR2 LQKENI.

Sequenced sample: PBMCs. The source is a woman between 50 and 59 years old in good health and CMV-seropositive. The chain employs TRBV18 and TRBJ2-7; D is possibly TRBD2 (5 bases). The CDR3 region is CASSGTLTGTYEQYF. CDR3 coding DNA: TGTGCCAGCTCCGGTACCTTGACGGGGACCTACGAGCAGTACTTC. Complete variable domain (other parts from reference TRBV18 and TRBJ2-7): NAGVMQNPRHLVRRRGQEARLRCSPMKGHSHVYWYRQLPEEGLKFMVYLQKENIIDESGMPKERFSAEFPKEGPSILRIQQVVRGDSAAYFCASSGTLTGTYEQYFGPGTRLTVT.